This TCR beta chain was captured in a study of blood T cell repertoires in COVID-19. Looking at the study overall: PBMCs, B-cell-depleted T cells, or T cells provided the cDNA or gDNA that made up the material.

The CDR3 runs 13 residues. The V gene lost 5 bases and the J gene lost 0 bases, with 5 bases spanning the gap. Germline V lookup: CDR1 MNHEY, CDR2 SVGEGT. The table came from immunoSEQ multiplex PCR; TCRdb's copy has only in-frame clones and leaves some out. The sample includes around 24,000 clones, roughly nine tenths seen only once; the top ten take approximately 25%. The gene calls are TRBV6-2 or TRBV6-3 and TRBJ1-5; D ambiguous. The receptor's source is a man aged 70 or older with COVID-19, enrolled during active disease. Material: peripheral blood. The CDR3 DNA is TGTGCCAGCAGTCGTTATAGCAATCAGCCCCAGCATTTT. Protein: CASSRYSNQPQHF.